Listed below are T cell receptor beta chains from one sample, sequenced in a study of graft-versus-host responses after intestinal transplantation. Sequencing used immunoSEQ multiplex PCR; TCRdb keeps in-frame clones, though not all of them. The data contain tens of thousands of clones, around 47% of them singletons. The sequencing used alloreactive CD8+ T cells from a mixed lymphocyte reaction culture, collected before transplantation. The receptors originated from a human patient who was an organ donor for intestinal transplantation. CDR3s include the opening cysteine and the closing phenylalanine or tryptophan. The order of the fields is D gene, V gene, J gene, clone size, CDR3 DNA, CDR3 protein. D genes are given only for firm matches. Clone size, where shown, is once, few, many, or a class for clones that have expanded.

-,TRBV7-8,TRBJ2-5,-,TGTGCCAGCAGCTTGTATGGCTCCCCGGAGACCCAGTACTTC,CASSLYGSPETQYF
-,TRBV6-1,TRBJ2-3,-,TGTGCCAGTGGGGCGGATACGCAGTATTTT,CASGADTQYF
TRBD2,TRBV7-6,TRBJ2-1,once,TGTGCCAGCAGCCGACGGCGGGAGGGCCAGTTCTTC,CASSRRREGQFF
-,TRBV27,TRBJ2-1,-,TGTGCCAGCAGTTTATATCGGGTGGGGGCTGAGCAGTTCTTC,CASSLYRVGAEQFF
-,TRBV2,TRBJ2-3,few,TGTGCCAGCAAGTCTGGCACAGATACGCAGTATTTT,CASKSGTDTQYF
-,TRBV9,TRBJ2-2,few,TGTGCCAGCAGCGTAGTGACCGGGGAGCTGTTTTTT,CASSVVTGELFF
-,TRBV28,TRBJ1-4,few,TGTGCCAGCAGTTTTTATCCGGGATCAACTAATGAAAAACTGTTTTTT,CASSFYPGSTNEKLFF
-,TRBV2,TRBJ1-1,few,TGTGCCAGCAGTGAGACGTGGGACATGAACACTGAAGCTTTCTTT,CASSETWDMNTEAFF
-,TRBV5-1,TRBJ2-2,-,TGCGCCAGCAGACGGGAAGGTTACACCGGGGAGCTGTTTTTT,CASRREGYTGELFF
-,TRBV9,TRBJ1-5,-,TGTGCCAGCAGCGTAGGGGGCGGAGATCAGCCCCAGCATTTT,CASSVGGGDQPQHF
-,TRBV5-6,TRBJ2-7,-,TGTGCCAGCAGCTCGGGACTTTACATCTACGAGCAGTACTTC,CASSSGLYIYEQYF
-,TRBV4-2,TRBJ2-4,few,TGTGCCAGCAGCCAGGTTATTCTGGACATTCAGTACTTC,CASSQVILDIQYF